The 9 T cell receptor beta chains below all came from one sample that was sequenced in a study of post-analysis software for immune sequencing data. What these receptors recognize is not known. General study findings and limits: Relative to controls, patients had a few TRBV segments at higher frequency, with TRBV5-6, TRBV5-1 and TRBV20-1 among these.

Tagging with unique molecular identifiers was a feature of the TCR beta cDNA libraries. One entry per CDR3 protein results from TCRdb running MiXCR on the PCR reads. The sample has around 700,000 distinct CDR3 sequences, approximately 60% seen once. Sequenced input: blood. Every receptor here comes from a girl aged 2-10 years with multiple sclerosis.

The V and J genes are TRBV6-5 and TRBJ1-2, with D maybe TRBD1 (6 bases). Germline V gene sequence: CDR1 MNHEY, CDR2 SVGAGI. Trimming removed 2 bases from V and 7 bases from J, with 14 bases in between. There are 14 residues in the CDR3. The CDR3 DNA follows: TGTGCCAGCAGTTACCACAGGGAATCGAGTGGCTACACCTTC. It is translated as CASSYHRESSGYTF.

The chain has TRBV29-1 and TRBJ1-5, with 9 bases fitting TRBD1. The germline V gene has CDR1 SQVTM and CDR2 ANQGSEA. Trimming cost V 5 bases and J 1 base; bases outside gene matches: 6. The length of the CDR3 is 15 residues. The CDR3 is CSVSTTGGSNQPQHF. The CDR3 bases are TGCAGCGTTTCCACCACAGGGGGCAGCAATCAGCCCCAGCATTTT. Combining the CDR3 with reference TRBV29-1 and TRBJ1-5 gives the whole variable domain SAVISQKPSRDICQRGTSLTIQCQVDSQVTMMFWYRQQPGQSLTLIATANQGSEATYESGFVIDKFPISRPNLTFSTLTVSNMSPEDSSIYLCSVSTTGGSNQPQHFGDGTRLSIL.

The chain carries TRBV10-3 and TRBJ2-3; maybe TRBD1 (5 bases). The V end was cut by 6 bases, the J end by 2 bases, with 15 bases between. Germline loops: CDR1 ENHRY, CDR2 SYGVKD. The CDR3 extends over 15 amino acids. In nucleotides, the CDR3 is TGTGCCATCAGACTCGACAGCATGCTCACAGATACGCAGTATTTT. This codes for CAIRLDSMLTDTQYF.

CDR3 in DNA: TGCAGTGCTTGGGGCAGGGAAGAGACCCAGTACTTC. It yields the protein CSAWGREETQYF. V gene TRBV20-1 combines with J gene TRBJ2-5, with D possibly being TRBD1 (5 bases). The CDR3 loop spans 12 amino acids. In germline, CDR1 is DFQATT, CDR2 SNEGSKA (reference sequence). The V and J ends lost 5 bases and 3 bases respectively, with 10 bases between them.

The V gene is TRBV5-1, the J gene TRBJ2-3; possible D gene TRBD2, 6 bases. The CDR3 runs 16 residues. CDR1 is SGHRS and CDR2 is YFSETQ in the germline V gene. The V end was cut by 3 bases, the J end by 2 bases, with 16 bases between. The CDR3 loop reads CASSSREVRHTDTQYF. The CDR3, as DNA: TGCGCCAGCAGCTCTAGGGAGGTACGGCACACAGATACGCAGTATTTT.

The chain recombines TRBV11-2 with TRBJ2-1, with D hard to call. Germline-derived CDR1 and CDR2 are SGHAT and FQNNGV. V was pared by 5 bases and J by 10 bases, with 15 bases between. CDR3 size: 13 residues. CDR3 loop: CASSPRASHEQFF. The CDR3 region has the DNA TGTGCCAGCAGCCCCCGGGCCAGCCACGAGCAGTTCTTC.

The chain combines TRBV3-1 with TRBJ2-1; D gene unclear. Trimming took 0 bases from V and 1 from J, leaving 10 bases between them. The CDR3 length is 16 residues. Germline V gives CDR1 LGHDT, CDR2 YNNKEL (reference sequence). CDR3 sequence: CASSQEIPVSYNEQFF. CDR3 in DNA: TGTGCCAGCAGCCAAGAGATACCCGTATCCTACAATGAGCAGTTCTTC.

The chain is built from TRBV7-2 and TRBJ2-5; unclear D gene. The DNA end lines up better with TRBJ2-1; the J call may be wrong. The CDR3 length is 11 residues. Germline assignment: CDR1 SGHTA and CDR2 FQGNSA. CDR3 DNA sequence: TGTGCCAGCAGCTTTCAAGAGACCCAGTTCTTC. It specifies CASSFQETQFF.

This chain connects TRBV3-1 to TRBJ2-1; 10 bases are a match to TRBD2. Germline V gene data show CDR1 as LGHDT and CDR2 as YNNKEL (reference sequence). The ends lost 0 bases at V and 12 bases at J; junction bases unmatched: 8. This CDR3 is 15 amino acids long. The CDR3 DNA reads as TGTGCCAGCAGCCAAGATCAGACTAGCGGGTACGGGCAGTTCTTC. Its translation is CASSQDQTSGYGQFF.